This entry lists 8 T cell receptor beta chains sequenced from one sample in a study of CD8 T cells in ankylosing spondylitis. TCRdb used MiXCR to reprocess the 5' RACE reads, holding one entry per CDR3 protein. There are around 180,000 distinct CDR3 sequences in the sample; roughly 13% occur only once, and about 10% lies in the top ten. The specimen sequenced was blood, either unsorted or a sorted T cell fraction (not recorded which). All receptors come from a female donor with ankylosing spondylitis or in good health (not recorded which).

This clonotype was detected many times. The chain links TRBV20-1 to TRBJ2-7; tentative D call: TRBD2 (6 bases). The CDR3 sequence is 13 residues long. Deletions cut 5 bases from V and 3 bases from J, with 14 bases between. Germline V CDR1 and CDR2: DFQATT, SNEGSKA (reference sequence). CDR3 bases: TGCAGTGCTGGACCCGGGGGTGACTACGAGCAGTACTTC. Translated: CSAGPGGDYEQYF.

This clonotype was seen only a few times. The chain has TRBV20-1 and TRBJ2-7; D gene uncertain. The CDR3 covers 12 residues. Trimming cost V 5 bases and J 1 base, with 9 bases left between them. The germline V gene encodes CDR1 DFQATT and CDR2 SNEGSKA (reference sequence). CDR3 DNA: TGCAGTGCTTTTGGGCCATCCTACGAGCAGTACTTC. Amino acid sequence: CSAFGPSYEQYF.

This clonotype was detected only a few times. The J gene is TRBJ2-3, the V gene TRBV20-1; TRBD2 matches 8 bases. V was pared by 6 bases and J by 4 bases, with 12 bases of the junction left unmatched. The CDR3 spans 15 residues. Looked up from germline, CDR1 is DFQATT and CDR2 is SNEGSKA (reference sequence). CDR3 coding DNA: TGCAGTGCACCGGGGGGGGTTTTGGCCCCAGATACGCAGTATTTT. Translating it yields CSAPGGVLAPDTQYF.

This clonotype occurred many times. V and J are TRBV27 and TRBJ2-7, with 13 bases lining up with TRBD2. CDR3 length equals 15 residues. CDR1 MNHEY and CDR2 SMNVEV come from the germline V gene (reference sequence). Trimming took 6 bases from V and 4 from J; bases not matched to a gene: 6. The CDR3 loop is CASRRTSGSLYEQYF. As DNA, the CDR3 is TGTGCCAGCAGAAGGACTAGCGGGAGTCTATACGAGCAGTACTTC.

The table lists this clonotype with a few counts. The J gene is TRBJ1-2, the V gene TRBV29-1, with a possible D match to TRBD1 (5 bases). CDR3 length: 11 residues. Trimming removed 3 bases at V and 3 bases at J, with 5 bases between. CDR1 is SQVTM, CDR2 ANQGSEA, per germline. The CDR3 here is CSVDRDYGYTF. The CDR3 DNA reads as TGCAGCGTTGACAGGGACTATGGCTACACCTTC.

The chain uses TRBV7-2 and TRBJ2-7; 10 nucleotides match TRBD1. The CDR3 runs to 15 residues. Germline CDR1 SGHTA, CDR2 FQGNSA. The J segment lost 0 bases and the V segment lost 6 bases, leaving 5 bases of the junction unmatched. CDR3 amino acids: CASSRGQGTSYEQYF. DNA for the CDR3: TGTGCCAGCAGTCGGGGACAGGGGACCTCCTACGAGCAGTACTTC.

This clonotype was seen repeatedly, ten times or more. The chain has TRBV20-1 and TRBJ2-1; D gene ambiguous. This CDR3 region has 11 residues. Trimming took off 0 bases at V and 7 bases at J, with 4 bases between the two ends. The V gene's germline CDR1 is DFQATT and CDR2 SNEGSKA (reference sequence). CDR3 amino acids: CSARDPNEQFF. CDR3 DNA sequence: TGCAGTGCTAGAGACCCGAATGAGCAGTTCTTC.

This clonotype was recorded many times. CDR3 in amino acids: CSASGAGGLEQYF. As DNA, the CDR3 is TGCAGTGCTAGCGGGGCGGGAGGCCTCGAGCAGTACTTC. The chain is built from TRBV20-1 and TRBJ2-7; TRBD2 agrees at 8 bases. The CDR3 runs to 13 residues. The germline gives CDR1 DFQATT, CDR2 SNEGSKA (reference sequence). With 3 bases clipped from V and 6 bases from J, the junction kept 7 bases outside the gene matches.